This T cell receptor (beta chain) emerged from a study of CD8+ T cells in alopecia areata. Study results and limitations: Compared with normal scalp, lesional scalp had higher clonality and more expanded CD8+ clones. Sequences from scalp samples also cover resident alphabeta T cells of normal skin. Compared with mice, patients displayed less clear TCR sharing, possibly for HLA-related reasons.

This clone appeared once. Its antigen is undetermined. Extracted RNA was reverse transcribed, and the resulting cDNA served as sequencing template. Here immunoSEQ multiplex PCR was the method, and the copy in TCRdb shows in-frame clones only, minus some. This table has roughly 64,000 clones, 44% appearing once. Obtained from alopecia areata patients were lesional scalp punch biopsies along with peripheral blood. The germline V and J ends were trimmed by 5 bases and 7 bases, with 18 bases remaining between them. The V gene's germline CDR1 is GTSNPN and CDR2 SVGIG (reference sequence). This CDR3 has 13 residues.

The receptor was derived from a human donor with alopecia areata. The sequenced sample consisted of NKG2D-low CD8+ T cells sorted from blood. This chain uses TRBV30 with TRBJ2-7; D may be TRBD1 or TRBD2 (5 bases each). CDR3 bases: TGTGCCTGGGGGACCCCTACGTGGTTGGAGCAGTACTTC. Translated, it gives CAWGTPTWLEQYF.